This passage covers 22 T cell receptor beta chains from one sample sequenced in a study of beta chain features in type 1 diabetes. Expressed TCRB transcripts were sequenced, since all the RNA that had been isolated was reverse transcribed. Sequencing used immunoSEQ multiplex PCR; TCRdb keeps in-frame clones, though not all of them. This sample has 400,000 to 450,000 clones, with approximately 15% found just once. Sequences were obtained from naive CD4+ T cells from blood. The source of these receptors is a man between 25 and 39 years old in good health.

The rearrangement uses TRBV11-2 and TRBJ2-1; D not resolved. CDR1 SGHAT and CDR2 FQNNGV come from the germline V gene. The V end lost 2 bases, the J end lost 6 bases, and 14 bases lay between the germline ends. The CDR3 covers 15 residues. The CDR3 DNA sequence: TGTGCCAGCAGCTTACGAGGTATTCGAGGCAATGAGCAGTTCTTC. Its protein is CASSLRGIRGNEQFF. The full variable domain, rest sourced from reference TRBV11-2 and TRBJ2-1, is EAGVAQSPRYKIIEKRQSVAFWCNPISGHATLYWYQQILGQGPKLLIQFQNNGVVDDSQLPKDRFSAERLKGVDSTLKIQPAKLEDSAVYLCASSLRGIRGNEQFFGPGTRLTVL.

This clone was counted a few times. The same CDR3 is also encoded by other DNA sequences in this sample. The V gene is TRBV7-9, the J gene TRBJ2-5; 8 bases are shared with TRBD1. CDR1 SEHNR and CDR2 FQNEAQ come from the germline V gene (reference sequence). CDR3 length: 14 amino acids. The V and J ends lost 4 bases and 2 bases, in that order; junction bases with no gene match: 3. CDR3 loop: CASSSRQGQETQYF. CDR3 sequence (DNA): TGTGCCAGCAGCTCCCGACAGGGGCAAGAGACCCAGTACTTC. Based on the CDR3 plus reference TRBV7-9 and TRBJ2-5, the full variable domain is DTGVSQNPRHKITKRGQNVTFRCDPISEHNRLYWYRQTLGQGPEFLTYFQNEAQLEKSRLLSDRFSAERPKGSFSTLEIQRTEQGDSAMYLCASSSRQGQETQYFGPGTRLLVL.

This clone was detected only a few times. This sequence joins TRBV5-6 and TRBJ2-1; 9 bases map to TRBD2. The CDR3 has 16 residues. Germline-derived CDR1 and CDR2 are SGHDT and YYEEEE. V shed 0 bases, J shed 1 base, and the junction held 2 bases outside the gene matches. CDR3 DNA sequence: TGTGCCAGCAGCTTGGATAGCGGGAGATCCTACAATGAGCAGTTCTTC. Translated: CASSLDSGRSYNEQFF.

This clone was counted between two and nine times. The chain carries TRBV18 and TRBJ2-7; D ambiguous. There are 12 residues in the CDR3. The germline gives CDR1 KGHSH, CDR2 LQKENI. V shed 2 bases and J shed 6 bases, with 8 bases lying between them. Here the CDR3 DNA reads TGTGCCAGCTCACCAAACGAGCGCGAGCAGTACGTC. It is translated as CASSPNEREQYV.

This clone was seen only a few times. This chain links TRBV14 with TRBJ2-7; TRBD1 or TRBD2 may be the D gene (5 bases each). V was shortened by 1 base and J by 2 bases, with 15 bases between the two germline ends. The CDR3 extends over 16 amino acids. Germline V gene lookup returns CDR1 SGHDN and CDR2 FVKESK. The CDR3, as DNA: TGTGCCAGCAGCCAAGTGGGGACGGAGGTCCCCTACGAGCAGTACGTC. This codes for CASSQVGTEVPYEQYV.

The chain employs TRBV18 and TRBJ2-7; D may be TRBD1 (5 bases). Trimming took 1 base from V and 2 from J, leaving 9 bases between them. This CDR3 spans 14 amino acids. Germline CDR1 is KGHSH and CDR2 is LQKENI. The CDR3 loop is CASSPLTGTYEQYF. The CDR3 nucleotides are TGTGCCAGCTCACCACTAACAGGTACCTACGAGCAGTACTTC.

This clone was seen only a few times. The CDR3 DNA follows: TGTGCCAGCAGCAAACCCGGGACAGGGAACACTGAAGCTTTCTTT. It specifies CASSKPGTGNTEAFF. The V and J genes are TRBV7-2 and TRBJ1-1; 8 bases are shared with TRBD1. The V gene end was trimmed by 5 bases and the J gene end by 1 base; junction bases not matched to a gene: 6. The CDR3 contains 15 residues. Germline loops: CDR1 SGHTA, CDR2 FQGNSA.

The V and J genes are TRBV5-1 and TRBJ2-5, with unresolved D. CDR3 length: 11 residues. CDR1 SGHRS and CDR2 YFSETQ come from the germline V gene. V was cut by 4 bases and J by 0 bases, with 1 base left in between. The CDR3 region is CASSDQETQYF. In nucleotides, the CDR3 is TGCGCCAGCAGCGACCAAGAGACCCAGTACTTC.

The V call is TRBV10-1, the J call TRBJ2-3, with a tentative D call TRBD1 (6 bases). CDR3 size: 15 residues. Trimming removed 5 bases at V and 0 bases at J, with 12 bases between. Germline CDR1 and CDR2: WNHNN and SYGVQD (reference sequence). CDR3 loop: CASSYDRPSTDTQYF. CDR3 sequence (DNA): TGCGCCAGCAGTTATGACAGGCCTAGCACAGATACGCAGTATTTT.

J is TRBJ2-7 and V is TRBV19, with D uncertain. Germline V gene sequence: CDR1 LNHDA, CDR2 SQIVND (reference sequence). The CDR3 loop spans 13 amino acids. V was shortened by 3 bases and J by 7 bases, with 13 bases between the two germline ends. CDR3 sequence reads: CASSIMANEEQYF. The CDR3 nucleotides are TGTGCCAGTAGTATTATGGCGAATGAAGAGCAGTACTTC.

The chain combines TRBV7-9 with TRBJ1-5, with 10 bases identical to TRBD1. The V segment lost 6 bases and the J segment 4 bases; nucleotides outside the gene matches: 3. The germline V gene encodes CDR1 SEHNR and CDR2 FQNEAQ (reference sequence). CDR3 size: 14 residues. The CDR3 region has the DNA TGTGCCAGCAGTCGACAGGGGGCGAATCAGCCCCAGCATTTT. Its translation: CASSRQGANQPQHF.

This clone was counted between two and nine times. The V and J genes are TRBV7-2 and TRBJ1-3, with no clear D. The CDR3 totals 15 residues. Trimming removed 6 bases at V and 0 bases at J, with 12 bases between. Germline values: CDR1 SGHTA, CDR2 FQGNSA. CDR3 bases: TGTGCCAGCAGTCCGGGCCCGACCTCTGGAAACACCATATATTTT. This codes for CASSPGPTSGNTIYF.

This rearrangement joins TRBV7-2 to TRBJ2-3, with D possibly called TRBD1 or TRBD2 (5 bases each). The CDR3 spans 18 residues. Germline lookup yields CDR1 SGHTA and CDR2 FQGNSA. The V and J ends lost 5 bases and 2 bases respectively, with 23 bases between them. CDR3 amino acids: CASSPRRGGPADTDTQYF. The CDR3 nucleotides read TGTGCCAGCAGCCCGAGAAGGGGTGGCCCAGCGGACACAGATACGCAGTATTTT.

The gene calls are TRBV6-6 and TRBJ2-1; 7 bases align to TRBD1. The CDR3 sequence is 14 residues long. V was pared by 7 bases and J by 6 bases, with 9 bases of the junction left unmatched. Germline V gene lookup returns CDR1 MNHNY and CDR2 SVGAGI (reference sequence). CDR3 region: CASTPTGWFNEQFF. For the CDR3, the DNA is TGTGCCAGCACCCCGACAGGGTGGTTCAATGAGCAGTTCTTC.

This clone has just a few counts. This chain joins TRBV7-9 and TRBJ2-5, with a tentative D call TRBD2 (7 bases). The V gene's germline CDR1 is SEHNR and CDR2 FQNEAQ (reference sequence). Trimming cost V 3 bases and J 6 bases, with 11 bases left between them. The CDR3 contains 13 residues. This chain's CDR3 is CASSFGRGKTQYF. The DNA of the CDR3 is TGTGCCAGCAGCTTTGGGAGGGGGAAGACCCAGTACTTC. The variable domain in full, completed from reference TRBV7-9 and TRBJ2-5, reads DTGVSQNPRHKITKRGQNVTFRCDPISEHNRLYWYRQTLGQGPEFLTYFQNEAQLEKSRLLSDRFSAERPKGSFSTLEIQRTEQGDSAMYLCASSFGRGKTQYFGPGTRLLVL.

This clone was counted only a few times. V gene TRBV30 combines with J gene TRBJ1-4, with D unresolved. V was clipped by 2 bases and J by 7 bases, with 11 bases between them. This CDR3 region has 13 residues. Per the germline V gene, CDR1 is GTSNPN and CDR2 is SVGIG (reference sequence). CDR3 region: CAWSLLGGEKLFF. The CDR3 DNA sequence: TGTGCCTGGAGTCTGCTTGGAGGTGAAAAACTGTTTTTT.

This clone showed up just a few times. The gene calls are TRBV4-3 and TRBJ2-3; TRBD1 matches 8 bases. The CDR3 is 16 residues long. V gave up 0 bases and J gave up 5 bases; unmatched junction bases: 7. Germline CDR1 and CDR2: LGHNA and YSLEER. CDR3 sequence (DNA): TGCGCCAGCAGCCAAGATCGCAGGGGGCATCGAGATACGCAGTATTTT. Translated: CASSQDRRGHRDTQYF.

This clone was seen a few times. V and J are TRBV29-1 and TRBJ2-3, with TRBD2 as a possible D gene (5 bases). V shed 0 bases and J shed 0 bases, with 10 bases lying between them. The CDR3 runs 15 residues. Germline loops: CDR1 SQVTM, CDR2 ANQGSEA. Here the CDR3 reads CSVEDRLRSTDTQYF. CDR3 coding DNA: TGCAGCGTTGAAGATAGACTACGGAGCACAGATACGCAGTATTTT.

V gene TRBV7-9 combines with J gene TRBJ1-3, with D maybe TRBD1 (5 bases). The CDR3 sequence is 14 residues long. Germline-derived CDR1 and CDR2 are SEHNR and FQNEAQ (reference sequence). V gave up 5 bases and J gave up 0 bases, with 8 bases separating them. In nucleotides, the CDR3 is TGTGCCAGCAGCCCGGGACTCTCTGGAAACACCATATATTTT. Translating gives CASSPGLSGNTIYF.

The chain is built from TRBV7-9 and TRBJ2-2; 7 bases align to TRBD1. CDR3 length: 14 amino acids. After removal of 5 bases from V and 1 base from J, the junction contained 1 base not matched to a gene. The germline V gene encodes CDR1 SEHNR and CDR2 FQNEAQ (reference sequence). The CDR3 spells CASSRTGNTGELFF. The CDR3 DNA is TGTGCCAGCAGCAGGACAGGGAACACCGGGGAGCTGTTTTTT.

The chain is built from TRBV28 and TRBJ2-7; D uncertain. This CDR3 spans 15 amino acids. Germline-derived CDR1 and CDR2 are MDHEN and SYDVKM. Deletions cut 6 bases from V and 1 base from J, with 16 bases between. In DNA, the CDR3 is TGTGCCAGCAGCCCCTCCGGACCCGGATCCTACGAGCAGTACTTC. Translation gives CASSPSGPGSYEQYF. The full variable domain, rest sourced from reference TRBV28 and TRBJ2-7, is DVKVTQSSRYLVKRTGEKVFLECVQDMDHENMFWYRQDPGLGLRLIYFSYDVKMKEKGDIPEGYSVSREKKERFSLILESASTNQTSMYLCASSPSGPGSYEQYFGPGTRLTVT.

The V gene is TRBV7-2, the J gene TRBJ2-1, with 11 bases fitting TRBD2. The CDR3 has 17 amino acids. From germline, CDR1 is SGHTA and CDR2 FQGNSA. V shed 1 base and J 2 bases; nucleotides not matched to a gene: 4. DNA of the CDR3: TGTGCCAGCAGCTTAGAGACTAGCGGGACTCCCTACAATGAGCAGTTCTTC. Protein product: CASSLETSGTPYNEQFF.